This T cell receptor (beta chain) was recorded in a study of shared clonotypes between healthy human individuals. It was CD45RO-negative cells, positively selected for CCR7, that made up naive CD8 cells, with terminally differentiated effector memory CD45RA+ cells excluded. Method: immunoSEQ multiplex PCR; TCRdb's copy keeps in-frame clones and lacks some. The top ten clones hold roughly 0.1% of a sample with roughly 590,000 clones, roughly 96% of them seen once. CDR1 and CDR2 (germline): MNHEY, SMNVEV (reference sequence). The CDR3 runs to 13 residues. Trimming took 5 bases from V and 1 from J, leaving 9 bases between them. The study, taken as a whole, reports: Across a handful of donors, naive CD4 shared around 5%, naive CD8 approximately 3.5%, memory CD4 about 2.4%, memory CD8 0.4% to 0.5%. Having only a few donors restricted how much genetic and exposure-history diversity was captured.

As concerns this clone: No antigen is known for it. Different DNA sequences within this sample yield the same CDR3.

This receptor was identified in a woman in her 30s in good health. Specimen: naive CD8+ T cells sorted from blood. This chain connects TRBV27 to TRBJ2-7; D is unclear. The CDR3 coding sequence is TGTGCCAGCAGTCTCGACCGATCCTACGAGCAGTACTTC. This sequence encodes CASSLDRSYEQYF.